The 32 T cell receptor beta chains below all came from one sample that was sequenced in a study of blood T cell repertoires in COVID-19. Profiled with immunoSEQ multiplex PCR; TCRdb holds only in-frame clones, not every one. This table has more than 110,000 clones, about nine tenths appearing once. Sequencing used PBMCs or T cells enriched from blood (not recorded which). The receptors stem from a man aged 50 to 59 who had recovered from COVID-19.

This clone was detected only a few times. The chain is built from TRBV19 and TRBJ1-6; 8 bases are a match to TRBD1. Losses at the gene ends were 9 bases for V and 7 bases for J; bases not matched to a gene: 11. The CDR3 has 15 amino acids. The germline gives CDR1 LNHDA, CDR2 SQIVND (reference sequence). The CDR3 spells CASREDRGRNSPLHF. The CDR3 coding sequence is TGTGCCAGCAGGGAAGACAGGGGTCGGAATTCACCCCTCCACTTT.

The chain employs TRBV6-5 and TRBJ2-5; 7 bases align to TRBD1. V lost 6 bases and J lost 9; bases outside the gene matches: 16. The CDR3 contains 15 residues. Germline assignment: CDR1 MNHEY and CDR2 SVGAGI. CDR3 DNA: TGTGCCAGCAGGTGGTCAGGGACAGAAAATACGGCCCAGTACTTC. Translation gives CASRWSGTENTAQYF.

The chain links TRBV9 to TRBJ2-3; 11 nucleotides line up with TRBD2. V was clipped by 2 bases and J by 10 bases; unmatched bases: 12. This CDR3 is built from 16 residues. Germline V gene data show CDR1 as SGDLS and CDR2 as YYNGEE. DNA for the CDR3: TGTGCCAGCAGCGTCAAGACTAGCGGGGCGGGAGTACCGCAGTATTTT. It is translated as CASSVKTSGAGVPQYF. The full variable domain, with the rest looked up from reference TRBV9 and TRBJ2-3, is DSGVTQTPKHLITATGQRVTLRCSPRSGDLSVYWYQQSLDQGLQFLIQYYNGEERAKGNILERFSAQQFPDLHSELNLSSLELGDSALYFCASSVKTSGAGVPQYFGPGTRLTVL.

Regarding this clone: Different DNA sequences within this sample yield the same CDR3. The rearrangement uses TRBV9 and TRBJ1-2; 7 positions match TRBD1. CDR1 is SGDLS, CDR2 YYNGEE, per germline. The CDR3 totals 15 residues. Germline trimming cut 3 bases from V and 3 bases from J; bases unmatched to any gene: 8. In DNA, the CDR3 is TGTGCCAGCAGCGCCGGACAGGCCGGCCACTATGGCTACACCTTC. Residues: CASSAGQAGHYGYTF.

This sequence joins TRBV5-1 and TRBJ2-2, with 13 bases fitting TRBD2. Germline values: CDR1 SGHRS, CDR2 YFSETQ. The V and J ends lost 4 bases and 4 bases, in that order; junction bases with no gene match: 4. CDR3 length: 16 residues. CDR3 nucleotides: TGCGCCAGCAGCAGACTAGCGGGGGGTGTCACCGGGGAGCTGTTTTTT. It yields the protein CASSRLAGGVTGELFF. The full variable domain, in which reference TRBV5-1 and TRBJ2-2 provide the parts outside the CDR3, is KAGVTQTPRYLIKTRGQQVTLSCSPISGHRSVSWYQQTPGQGLQFLFEYFSETQRNKGNFPGRFSGRQFSNSRSEMNVSTLELGDSALYLCASSRLAGGVTGELFFGEGSRLTVL.

The V call is TRBV5-4, the J call TRBJ1-1, with 8 bases that match TRBD1. J lost 10 bases, V lost 0 bases, and 8 bases had no gene match. Per germline, CDR1 SGHNT and CDR2 YYREEE (reference sequence). The CDR3 runs to 14 residues. The CDR3 DNA sequence: TGTGCCAGCAGCTTGGACAGGGTAACAGGGGGAGCTTTCTTT. It codes for CASSLDRVTGGAFF. The full variable domain, with the rest looked up from reference TRBV5-4 and TRBJ1-1, is ETGVTQSPTHLIKTRGQQVTLRCSSQSGHNTVSWYQQALGQGPQFIFQYYREEENGRGNFPPRFSGLQFPNYSSELNVNALELDDSALYLCASSLDRVTGGAFFGQGTRLTVV.

The chain recombines TRBV28 with TRBJ1-5, with 9 nucleotides matching TRBD1. Germline trimming cut 8 bases from V and 3 bases from J; bases unmatched to any gene: 17. This CDR3 has 18 amino acids. CDR1 and CDR2 from the germline V gene are MDHEN and SYDVKM. The CDR3 loop is CASCPMLQGAPSNQPQHF. The CDR3 DNA reads TGTGCCAGCTGCCCGATGCTACAGGGGGCCCCATCCAATCAGCCCCAGCATTTT.

The chain is built from TRBV4-2 and TRBJ1-6, with TRBD1 matching 8 bases. CDR3 length: 16 amino acids. The germline V gene encodes CDR1 LGHNA and CDR2 YNFKEQ. V shed 0 bases and J 2 bases; nucleotides not matched to a gene: 0. DNA of the CDR3: TGTGCCAGCAGCCAAGAACAGGGGGCCTATAATTCACCCCTCCACTTT. It encodes CASSQEQGAYNSPLHF.

V usage is TRBV7-2 and J usage is TRBJ1-2; the D gene is possibly TRBD1 (5 bases). Deletions cut 1 base from V and 8 bases from J, with 17 bases between. Per the germline V gene, CDR1 is SGHTA and CDR2 is FQGNSA. This CDR3 is 15 amino acids long. The CDR3 DNA follows: TGTGCCAGCAGCTTAGTGGCTGGGGACTCTGGCGGCTACACCTTC. Translating it yields CASSLVAGDSGGYTF.

This clone came up once. The J gene is TRBJ1-4, the V gene TRBV28, with 8 bases fitting TRBD1. CDR3 size: 14 residues. Germline V gene data show CDR1 as MDHEN and CDR2 as SYDVKM. V was clipped by 2 bases and J by 6 bases; unmatched bases: 2. CDR3 region: CASSLRQGYEKLFF. The CDR3 region has the DNA TGTGCCAGCAGTTTAAGACAGGGGTATGAAAAACTGTTTTTT. Full variable domain (remainder filled in from reference TRBV28 and TRBJ1-4): DVKVTQSSRYLVKRTGEKVFLECVQDMDHENMFWYRQDPGLGLRLIYFSYDVKMKEKGDIPEGYSVSREKKERFSLILESASTNQTSMYLCASSLRQGYEKLFFGSGTQLSVL.

This rearrangement joins TRBV19 to TRBJ1-2; D might be TRBD1 (6 bases). The germline V and J ends were trimmed by 5 bases and 6 bases, with 19 bases remaining between them. CDR3 length equals 15 residues. CDR1 is LNHDA, CDR2 SQIVND, per germline (reference sequence). The CDR3 loop is CASSPHEAGADGYTF. CDR3 nucleotides: TGTGCCAGTAGTCCGCACGAGGCGGGGGCTGATGGCTACACCTTC. Filled out from reference TRBV19 and TRBJ1-2, the complete variable domain reads DGGITQSPKYLFRKEGQNVTLSCEQNLNHDAMYWYRQDPGQGLRLIYYSQIVNDFQKGDIAEGYSVSREKKESFPLTVTSAQKNPTAFYLCASSPHEAGADGYTFGSGTRLTVV.

The chain links TRBV7-8 to TRBJ2-7, with 7 positions matching TRBD1. The ends lost 1 base at V and 2 bases at J; junction bases unmatched: 5. This CDR3 region has 15 residues. The germline gives CDR1 SGHVS, CDR2 FQNEAQ. The CDR3 DNA follows: TGTGCCAGCAGCTTAGACAGACAGGGAACCTACGAGCAGTACGTC. Its protein is CASSLDRQGTYEQYV.

The V call is TRBV5-1, the J call TRBJ2-5; D is uncertain. This CDR3 is 13 amino acids long. CDR1 SGHRS and CDR2 YFSETQ come from the germline V gene. V was cut by 7 bases and J by 5 bases, with 15 bases left in between. In DNA form, the CDR3 reads TGCGCCAGCCGAACCGGGTCCGGGGAGACCCAGTACTTC. Residues: CASRTGSGETQYF.

The rearrangement joins TRBV11-2 to TRBJ2-7; D perhaps matches TRBD1 (5 bases). The CDR3 runs to 17 residues. Trimming stripped 6 bases from V and 7 bases from J, with 28 bases between. The germline gives CDR1 SGHAT, CDR2 FQNNGV. The DNA for the CDR3 is TGTGCCAGCAGACTACCCCGGGCAGGGCAATACCCCTTGGAGCAGTACTTC. Translated, it gives CASRLPRAGQYPLEQYF.

The CDR3 protein is CASSLGLGELFF. DNA for the CDR3: TGTGCCAGCAGCCTGGGACTCGGGGAGCTGTTTTTT. V is TRBV3-1 (or the pseudogene TRBV3-2) and J is TRBJ2-2; maybe TRBD2 (6 bases). Trimming left V 4 bases short and J 7 bases short, with 7 bases between. Germline-derived CDR1 and CDR2 are LGHDT and YNNKEL (reference sequence). The CDR3 spans 12 residues.

The chain is built from TRBV11-3 and TRBJ1-1; D remains unclear. Per germline, CDR1 SGHNT and CDR2 YENEEA. Trimming stripped 5 bases from V and 4 bases from J, with 14 bases between. There are 14 residues in the CDR3. The CDR3 is CASSLHSRGTEAFF. DNA for the CDR3: TGTGCCAGCAGCCTTCACTCCCGGGGCACTGAAGCTTTCTTT.

This chain uses TRBV6-2 or TRBV6-3 with TRBJ1-5; tentatively, D is TRBD1 (6 bases). Trimming pared 0 bases from V and 0 bases from J, leaving 9 bases between. Germline V gene data show CDR1 as MNHEY and CDR2 as SVGEGT. This CDR3 region has 16 residues. The CDR3 spells CASSYSGGYSNQPQHF. The CDR3 DNA reads as TGTGCCAGCAGTTACTCAGGGGGTTATAGCAATCAGCCCCAGCATTTT.

The rearrangement uses TRBV2 and TRBJ1-5; no clear D. This CDR3 is built from 14 residues. Germline V lookup: CDR1 SNHLY, CDR2 FYNNEI. The germline V and J ends were trimmed by 9 bases and 0 bases, with 12 bases remaining between them. This CDR3 reads CASCGTNSNQPQHF. CDR3 nucleotides: TGTGCCAGTTGCGGAACAAATAGCAATCAGCCCCAGCATTTT.

The DNA of the CDR3 is TGTGCCAGTAGCGAATGGACAGGGAAGCAGTATGGCTACACCTTC. Translating gives CASSEWTGKQYGYTF. The rearrangement uses TRBV19 and TRBJ1-2; TRBD1 matches at 8 bases. Germline V lookup: CDR1 LNHDA, CDR2 SQIVND (reference sequence). The junction had 11 bases not matched to a gene; V was cut back by 6 bases and J by 5 bases. The length of the CDR3 is 15 residues.

The V and J genes are TRBV5-4 and TRBJ2-5, with D perhaps TRBD2 (7 bases). Per the germline V gene, CDR1 is SGHNT and CDR2 is YYREEE (reference sequence). This CDR3 comprises 15 residues. V was cut by 4 bases and J by 5 bases, with 18 bases left in between. CDR3 protein: CASSPPKGGGETQYF. The CDR3 region has the DNA TGTGCCAGCAGCCCCCCTAAGGGAGGGGGGGAGACCCAGTACTTC.

This clone was seen only once. The V and J genes are TRBV30 and TRBJ1-6; possibly TRBD1 for D (5 bases). The CDR3 totals 16 residues. Germline V gene lookup returns CDR1 GTSNPN and CDR2 SVGIG (reference sequence). The V end lost 2 bases, the J end lost 5 bases, and 16 bases lay between the germline ends. CDR3 region: CAWSLPGHLDNSPLHF. CDR3 in DNA: TGTGCCTGGAGTCTGCCTGGACACCTTGATAATTCACCCCTCCACTTT.

The CDR3 DNA follows: TGTGCCAGCAGTATCATGACAGTGAACTATGGCTACACCTTC. Amino acid sequence: CASSIMTVNYGYTF. The chain carries TRBV28 and TRBJ1-2; a weak D match, TRBD1 (5 bases). V dropped 5 bases and J dropped 2 bases, with 12 bases sitting between them. The germline V gene has CDR1 MDHEN and CDR2 SYDVKM. The CDR3 loop spans 14 amino acids.

This clone occurred a few times. The rearrangement joins TRBV13 to TRBJ1-6; 9 nucleotides agree with TRBD1. Germline CDR1 reads PRHDT; CDR2 reads FYEKMQ (reference sequence). After removal of 5 bases from V and 7 bases from J, the junction contained 6 bases not matched to a gene. The CDR3 loop spans 15 amino acids. The CDR3 DNA follows: TGTGCCAGCAGCCCGGGACAGGGACGCAATTCACCCCTCCACTTT. It codes for CASSPGQGRNSPLHF.

This clone occurred a few times. The V and J genes are TRBV7-2 and TRBJ1-1; 8 bases align to TRBD1. Germline-derived CDR1 and CDR2 are SGHTA and FQGNSA. The J segment lost 2 bases and the V segment lost 5 bases, leaving 10 bases of the junction unmatched. This CDR3 comprises 16 residues. This chain's CDR3 is CASSGRGTGDNTEAFF. In DNA form, the CDR3 reads TGTGCCAGCAGCGGAAGAGGGACAGGAGATAACACTGAAGCTTTCTTT.

CDR3 bases: TGTGCCAGCAGCCAAGATACGGGGACAGGTCGTTTCAATTCACCCCTCCACTTT. Protein product: CASSQDTGTGRFNSPLHF. The V and J genes are TRBV4-2 and TRBJ1-6; 8 bases fit TRBD1. This CDR3 is 18 amino acids long. V trimming: 0 bases; J trimming: 7 bases; junction bases outside the gene matches: 11. Per the germline V gene, CDR1 is LGHNA and CDR2 is YNFKEQ.

This chain joins TRBV13 and TRBJ2-3; 10 nucleotides agree with TRBD1. From germline, CDR1 is PRHDT and CDR2 FYEKMQ (reference sequence). This CDR3 has 15 residues. Trimming at V came to 5 bases and at J to 3 bases, leaving 5 bases not matched to a gene. As DNA, the CDR3 is TGTGCCAGCAGCATCGGGACAGGGGTAACAGATACGCAGTATTTT. It translates to CASSIGTGVTDTQYF.

This clone was counted once. The chain links TRBV20-1 to TRBJ1-2; 7 bases match TRBD1. With V trimmed by 4 bases and J by 6 bases, 2 bases remained unmatched. The CDR3 extends over 11 amino acids. Germline V gene data show CDR1 as DFQATT and CDR2 as SNEGSKA (reference sequence). The CDR3 reads CSATTGDGYTF. DNA for the CDR3: TGCAGTGCTACTACAGGGGATGGCTACACCTTC.

This clone was found a few times. The CDR3 DNA reads as TGTGCCAGCAGCTTGGCCGGACTAGCGGGATACTACTACGAGCAGTACTTC. Its protein product is CASSLAGLAGYYYEQYF. V usage is TRBV5-5 and J usage is TRBJ2-7; TRBD2 aligns across 12 bases. CDR3 length: 17 residues. In germline, CDR1 is SGHKS, CDR2 YYEKEE (reference sequence). Trimming took 0 bases from V and 3 from J; bases not matched to a gene: 7.

The V call is TRBV7-2, the J call TRBJ2-2, with 7 bases that match TRBD1. V shed 5 bases, J shed 5 bases, and the junction held 11 bases outside the gene matches. Germline V gene data show CDR1 as SGHTA and CDR2 as FQGNSA. This CDR3 is 16 amino acids long. DNA for the CDR3: TGTGCCAGCAGCCCCCGACAGGGAATAAGGACCGGGGAGCTGTTTTTT. It specifies CASSPRQGIRTGELFF. Complete variable domain (other parts from reference TRBV7-2 and TRBJ2-2): GAGVSQSPSNKVTEKGKDVELRCDPISGHTALYWYRQSLGQGLEFLIYFQGNSAPDKSGLPSDRFSAERTGGSVSTLTIQRTQQEDSAVYLCASSPRQGIRTGELFFGEGSRLTVL.

The J gene is TRBJ2-1, the V gene TRBV7-9; D may be TRBD2 (6 bases). The CDR3 consists of 15 residues. The V end was cut by 5 bases, the J end by 0 bases, with 11 bases between. CDR1 and CDR2 from the germline V gene are SEHNR and FQNEAQ (reference sequence). The CDR3 DNA sequence: TGTGCCAGCAGCCCTCCAGCGGGCTCCTACAATGAGCAGTTCTTC. It specifies CASSPPAGSYNEQFF.

The J gene is TRBJ1-4, the V gene TRBV18; TRBD1 aligns across 8 bases. Trimming removed 3 bases from V and 3 bases from J; junction bases left unmatched: 12. Looked up from germline, CDR1 is KGHSH and CDR2 is LQKENI. The CDR3 covers 18 residues. CDR3 in DNA: TGTGCCAGCTCACCCCTCCGGACAGGGTACGGGGCTAATGAAAAACTGTTTTTT. Residues: CASSPLRTGYGANEKLFF.

The rearrangement uses TRBV28 and TRBJ2-2; TRBD2 matches at 11 bases. CDR3 length: 14 amino acids. V lost 8 bases to trimming and J lost 4 bases; unmatched junction nucleotides: 3. The germline V gene encodes CDR1 MDHEN and CDR2 SYDVKM. CDR3 nucleotides: TGTGCCAGCTGTGGACTAGCGGGCACCGGGGAGCTGTTTTTT. It yields the protein CASCGLAGTGELFF.